This T cell receptor beta chain was retrieved from a study of CD8+ T cells in alopecia areata. Following extraction, RNA underwent reverse transcription to cDNA, which served as the sequencing template. This table comes from immunoSEQ multiplex PCR, and its TCRdb copy is limited to in-frame clones, with some not included. The sample yields more than 200,000 clones, over 60% seen once. Treatment described: oral pan-JAK inhibitor, 5-10 mg twice daily. V lost 3 bases to trimming and J lost 4 bases, with 9 bases between them. Germline V gene sequence: CDR1 SQVTM, CDR2 ANQGSEA. This CDR3 is 12 amino acids long.

This specimen consisted of CD4+ T cells sorted from blood, obtained at approximately week 45, from a patient treated with tofacitinib. The chain has TRBV29-1 and TRBJ1-2; perhaps TRBD1 as D (5 bases). The receptor was derived from a human donor with alopecia areata. CDR3 amino acids: CSVDRDFYGYTF. The CDR3 region has the DNA TGCAGCGTTGACAGGGACTTCTATGGCTACACCTTC. The full variable domain, rest sourced from reference TRBV29-1 and TRBJ1-2, is SAVISQKPSRDICQRGTSLTIQCQVDSQVTMMFWYRQQPGQSLTLIATANQGSEATYESGFVIDKFPISRPNLTFSTLTVSNMSPEDSSIYLCSVDRDFYGYTFGSGTRLTVV.